This TCR beta chain comes out of a study of blood T cell repertoires in COVID-19. Only in-frame clones appear in the TCRdb table, and some are missing; sequencing was by immunoSEQ multiplex PCR. This sample has some 120,000 clones, with roughly 83% found just once. With respect to this clone: The same CDR3 can be traced to other DNA sequences in this sample.

Specimen: peripheral blood. This receptor was identified in a woman younger than 45 who had recovered from COVID-19.

CDR3: CASSLGLAGYEQYF. CDR3 DNA sequence: TGTGCCAGCAGCTTAGGACTAGCGGGGTACGAGCAGTACTTC. The V gene is TRBV7-2, the J gene TRBJ2-7, with 11 bases matching TRBD2. The ends lost 1 base at V and 4 bases at J; junction bases unmatched: 0. Per germline, CDR1 SGHTA and CDR2 FQGNSA. The CDR3 spans 14 residues.